These 16 T cell receptor beta chains were sequenced from one sample in a study of OX40 agonist ivuxolimab in advanced cancers. The library was generated by the immunoSEQ multiplex PCR assay. The source is immuneACCESS, and TCRdb retained only in-frame sequences with V and J called. Part of the clones is not carried over; for the studies checked, unresolved V genes explain less than half of this, and the remainder is unexplained. Here the sample has around 100,000 clones; 89% occur a single time. The top ten clonotypes cover less than 0.2% of the sample. The sequenced sample was CD4+ or CD8+ T cells sorted from blood, obtained in a trial of the OX40 agonist ivuxolimab. The receptors derive from an adult with an advanced solid tumor such as melanoma, head and neck, liver or kidney cancer.

V is TRBV19 and J is TRBJ1-5; a weak D match, TRBD1 (6 bases). V lost 5 bases to trimming and J lost 3 bases, with 14 bases between them. The germline V gene has CDR1 LNHDA and CDR2 SQIVND (reference sequence). CDR3 length: 15 residues. This CDR3 reads CASSVRDKVNQPQHF. For the CDR3, the DNA is TGTGCCAGTAGTGTTAGGGACAAAGTCAATCAGCCCCAGCATTTT.

The chain joins TRBV28 to TRBJ2-2; unclear D gene. Trimming pared 3 bases from V and 3 bases from J, leaving 11 bases between. The CDR3 has 15 amino acids. From germline, CDR1 is MDHEN and CDR2 SYDVKM. CDR3 sequence (DNA): TGTGCCAGCAGTTTGGTTGGGCTGGACACCGGGGAGCTGTTTTTT. Protein product: CASSLVGLDTGELFF.

The V gene is TRBV25-1, the J gene TRBJ2-7, with D perhaps matching TRBD1 (5 bases). Germline V gene sequence: CDR1 MGHDK, CDR2 SYGVNS. The CDR3 is 13 residues long. With 4 bases removed from V and 2 bases from J, the gap between germline ends came to 9 bases. DNA for the CDR3: TGTGCCAGCAGTGGACAGCTAACCTACGAGCAGTACTTC. Encoded protein: CASSGQLTYEQYF.

The gene calls are TRBV6-6 and TRBJ1-3, with 8 bases matching TRBD1. Germline lookup yields CDR1 MNHNY and CDR2 SVGAGI (reference sequence). After removal of 6 bases from V and 2 bases from J, the junction contained 9 bases not matched to a gene. The CDR3 sequence is 16 residues long. CDR3 residues: CASSSDRGRPGNTIYF. The CDR3 coding sequence is TGTGCCAGCAGCTCTGACAGGGGAAGGCCTGGAAACACCATATATTTT.

The chain uses TRBV7-2 and TRBJ2-2, with D possibly TRBD2 on 6 matching bases. The CDR3 sequence is 16 residues long. Germline CDR1 reads SGHTA; CDR2 reads FQGNSA. V was pared by 5 bases and J by 5 bases, with 18 bases between. For the CDR3, the DNA is TGTGCCAGCAGCCGGGCGGGAAGGAAGGGGACCGGGGAGCTGTTTTTT. Encoded protein: CASSRAGRKGTGELFF.

This chain joins TRBV27 and TRBJ2-1, with D hard to call. The V gene lost 1 base and the J gene lost 7 bases, with 17 bases spanning the gap. CDR3 length equals 16 residues. Germline lookup yields CDR1 MNHEY and CDR2 SMNVEV (reference sequence). In DNA form, the CDR3 reads TGTGCCAGCAGTTTATTAGGGATAGGTGTCACAAATGAGCAGTTCTTC. Protein sequence: CASSLLGIGVTNEQFF.

This chain connects TRBV5-1 to TRBJ2-1; D perhaps matches TRBD1 (6 bases). V dropped 4 bases and J dropped 8 bases, with 16 bases sitting between them. This CDR3 region has 14 residues. CDR1 and CDR2 (germline): SGHRS, YFSETQ. The CDR3 DNA follows: TGCGCCAGCAGCCCGTCAACAGGGATCCATGAGCAGTTCTTC. Its translation is CASSPSTGIHEQFF.

A single count supports this clone. The CDR3 is CASRNSGRATDTQYF. The DNA for the CDR3 is TGTGCCAGCAGAAATAGCGGGAGGGCCACAGATACGCAGTATTTT. The chain couples TRBV7-8 to TRBJ2-3, with 11 bases lining up with TRBD2. The germline gives CDR1 SGHVS, CDR2 FQNEAQ. The ends lost 6 bases at V and 2 bases at J; junction bases unmatched: 4. The CDR3 length is 15 residues. The whole variable domain, remainder taken from reference TRBV7-8 and TRBJ2-3, is GAGVSQSPRYKVAKRGQDVALRCDPISGHVSLFWYQQALGQGPEFLTYFQNEAQLDKSGLPSDRFFAERPEGSVSTLKIQRTQQEDSAVYLCASRNSGRATDTQYFGPGTRLTVL.

V and J are TRBV6-6 and TRBJ1-2, with a tentative D call TRBD1 (5 bases). V was clipped by 0 bases and J by 7 bases, with 15 bases between them. The CDR3 has 15 residues. Germline V gene lookup returns CDR1 MNHNY and CDR2 SVGAGI (reference sequence). The CDR3 sequence is CASSYSRPGDGGYTF. CDR3 DNA: TGTGCCAGCAGTTACTCGAGGCCCGGGGACGGTGGCTACACCTTC.

The chain is built from TRBV7-8 and TRBJ1-5; D perhaps matches TRBD1 (5 bases). The CDR3 has 16 residues. Between the trimmed V and J ends, which lost 5 bases and 2 bases, there was a span of 16 bases. Germline V CDR1 and CDR2: SGHVS, FQNEAQ. The CDR3 is CASSQFQLGGNQPQHF. The CDR3 bases are TGTGCCAGCAGCCAATTTCAGTTGGGGGGCAATCAGCCCCAGCATTTT.

This chain uses TRBV2 with TRBJ1-1; TRBD1 aligns across 8 bases. The CDR3 is 15 residues long. With V trimmed by 10 bases and J by 0 bases, 10 bases remained unmatched. Germline V gives CDR1 SNHLY, CDR2 FYNNEI. CDR3: CATGATGAMNTEAFF. DNA for the CDR3: TGTGCCACGGGCGCGACAGGGGCCATGAACACTGAAGCTTTCTTT.

J is TRBJ2-1 and V is TRBV7-9; D might be TRBD1 or TRBD2, each matching 5 bases. CDR3 size: 13 residues. Germline V gives CDR1 SEHNR, CDR2 FQNEAQ (reference sequence). V gave up 2 bases and J gave up 8 bases, with 10 bases separating them. Here the CDR3 reads CASSLIRGDEQFF. In nucleotides, the CDR3 is TGTGCCAGCAGCTTAATCCGGGGCGATGAGCAGTTCTTC.

The chain has TRBV5-1 and TRBJ2-3, with 8 bases matching TRBD1. Germline V gene sequence: CDR1 SGHRS, CDR2 YFSETQ. The CDR3 has 15 amino acids. Trimming removed 4 bases from V and 2 bases from J; junction bases left unmatched: 6. The CDR3 DNA reads TGCGCCAGCAGCCTCCGGACAGGGCCCACAGATACGCAGTATTTT. Translating it yields CASSLRTGPTDTQYF. Full variable domain (rest looked up from reference TRBV5-1 and TRBJ2-3): KAGVTQTPRYLIKTRGQQVTLSCSPISGHRSVSWYQQTPGQGLQFLFEYFSETQRNKGNFPGRFSGRQFSNSRSEMNVSTLELGDSALYLCASSLRTGPTDTQYFGPGTRLTVL.

V gene TRBV28 combines with J gene TRBJ2-3; D might be TRBD1 (5 bases). Trimming shortened V by 6 bases and J by 3 bases, and 16 bases separated the two germline ends. From germline, CDR1 is MDHEN and CDR2 SYDVKM. The CDR3 is made up of 15 amino acids. The CDR3 spells CASRSPSRETDTQYF. CDR3 in DNA: TGTGCCAGCAGATCACCTTCCAGGGAAACAGATACGCAGTATTTT.

V and J are TRBV5-1 and TRBJ1-6; D remains ambiguous. The CDR3 loop spans 15 amino acids. Trimming stripped 4 bases from V and 5 bases from J, with 13 bases between. Germline CDR1 reads SGHRS; CDR2 reads YFSETQ. The CDR3, as DNA: TGCGCCAGCAGCACTGGGCCTTCTGATAATTCACCCCTCCACTTT. Translated, it gives CASSTGPSDNSPLHF.

The chain links TRBV27 to TRBJ1-2; 12 nucleotides align to TRBD1. The CDR3 is 17 residues long. Per the germline V gene, CDR1 is MNHEY and CDR2 is SMNVEV (reference sequence). V lost 0 bases and J lost 5; bases outside the gene matches: 7. CDR3 protein: CASSLSGQGAYFYGYTF. CDR3 nucleotide sequence: TGTGCCAGCAGTTTATCGGGACAGGGGGCGTATTTTTATGGCTACACCTTC.